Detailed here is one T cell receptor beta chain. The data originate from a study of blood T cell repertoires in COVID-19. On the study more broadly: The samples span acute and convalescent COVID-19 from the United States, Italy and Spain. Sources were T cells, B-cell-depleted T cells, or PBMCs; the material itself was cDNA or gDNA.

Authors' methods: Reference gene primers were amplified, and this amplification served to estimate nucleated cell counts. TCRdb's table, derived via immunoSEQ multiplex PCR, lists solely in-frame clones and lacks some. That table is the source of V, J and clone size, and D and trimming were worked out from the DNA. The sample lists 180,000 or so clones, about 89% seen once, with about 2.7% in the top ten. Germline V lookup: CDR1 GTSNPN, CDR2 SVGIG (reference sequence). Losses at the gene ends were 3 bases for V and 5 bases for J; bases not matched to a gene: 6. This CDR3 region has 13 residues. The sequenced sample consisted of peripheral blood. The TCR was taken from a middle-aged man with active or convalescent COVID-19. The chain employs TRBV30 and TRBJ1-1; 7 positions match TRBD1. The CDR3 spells CAWRPQGGTEAFF. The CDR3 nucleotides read TGTGCCTGGAGACCCCAGGGGGGTACTGAAGCTTTCTTT.